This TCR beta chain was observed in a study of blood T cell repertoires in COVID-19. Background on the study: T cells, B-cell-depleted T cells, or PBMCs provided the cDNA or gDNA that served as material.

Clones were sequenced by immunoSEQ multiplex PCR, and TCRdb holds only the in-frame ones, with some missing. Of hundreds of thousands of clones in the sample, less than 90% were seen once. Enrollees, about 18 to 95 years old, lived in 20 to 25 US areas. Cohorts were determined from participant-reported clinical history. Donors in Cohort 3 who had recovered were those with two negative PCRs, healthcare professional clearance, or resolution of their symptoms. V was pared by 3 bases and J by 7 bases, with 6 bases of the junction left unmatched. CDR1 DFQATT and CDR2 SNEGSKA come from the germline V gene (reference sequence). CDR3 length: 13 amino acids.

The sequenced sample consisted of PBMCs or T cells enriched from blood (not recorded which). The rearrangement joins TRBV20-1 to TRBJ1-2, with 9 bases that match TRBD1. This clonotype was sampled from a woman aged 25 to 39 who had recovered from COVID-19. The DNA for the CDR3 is TGCAGTGCTAGTCCACAGGGGGCCTCTGGCTACACCTTC. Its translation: CSASPQGASGYTF.